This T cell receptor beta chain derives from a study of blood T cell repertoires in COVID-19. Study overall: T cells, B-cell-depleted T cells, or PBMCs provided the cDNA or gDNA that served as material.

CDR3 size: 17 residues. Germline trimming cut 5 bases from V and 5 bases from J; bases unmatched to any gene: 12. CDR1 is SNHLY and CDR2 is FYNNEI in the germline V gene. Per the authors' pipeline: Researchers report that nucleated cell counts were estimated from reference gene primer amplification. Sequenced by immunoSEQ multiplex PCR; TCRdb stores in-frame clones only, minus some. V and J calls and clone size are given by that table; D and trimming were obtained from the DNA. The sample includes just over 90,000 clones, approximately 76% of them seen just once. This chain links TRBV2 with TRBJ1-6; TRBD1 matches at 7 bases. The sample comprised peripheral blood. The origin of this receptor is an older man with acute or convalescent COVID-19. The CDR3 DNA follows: TGTGCCAGCAGTACTGAAACAGGGGTACGGAATAATTCACCCCTCCACTTT. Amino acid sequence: CASSTETGVRNNSPLHF.